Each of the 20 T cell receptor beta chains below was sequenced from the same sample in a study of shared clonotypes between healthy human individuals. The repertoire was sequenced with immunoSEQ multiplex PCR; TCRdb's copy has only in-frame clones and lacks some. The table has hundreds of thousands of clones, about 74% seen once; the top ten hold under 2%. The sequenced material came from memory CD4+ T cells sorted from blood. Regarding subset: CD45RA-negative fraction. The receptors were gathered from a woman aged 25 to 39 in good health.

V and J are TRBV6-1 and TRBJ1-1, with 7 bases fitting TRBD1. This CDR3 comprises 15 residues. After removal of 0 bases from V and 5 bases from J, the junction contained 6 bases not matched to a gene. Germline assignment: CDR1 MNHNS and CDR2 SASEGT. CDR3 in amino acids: CASSEARQGRTEAFF. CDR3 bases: TGTGCCAGCAGTGAAGCGCGACAGGGTAGGACTGAAGCTTTCTTT.

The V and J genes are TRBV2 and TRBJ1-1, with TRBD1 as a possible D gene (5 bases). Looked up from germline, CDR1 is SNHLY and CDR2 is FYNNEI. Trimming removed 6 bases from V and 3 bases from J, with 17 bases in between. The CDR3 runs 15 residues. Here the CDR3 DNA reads TGTGCCAGCAGGCCCTCGCCAGGGAAGGACACTGAAGCTTTCTTT. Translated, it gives CASRPSPGKDTEAFF.

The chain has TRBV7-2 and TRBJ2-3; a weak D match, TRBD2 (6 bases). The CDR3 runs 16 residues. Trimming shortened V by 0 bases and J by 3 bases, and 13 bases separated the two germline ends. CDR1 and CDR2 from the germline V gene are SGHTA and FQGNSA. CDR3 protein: CASSLAPGSATDTQYF. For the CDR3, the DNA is TGTGCCAGCAGCTTAGCTCCCGGGAGTGCTACAGATACGCAGTATTTT.

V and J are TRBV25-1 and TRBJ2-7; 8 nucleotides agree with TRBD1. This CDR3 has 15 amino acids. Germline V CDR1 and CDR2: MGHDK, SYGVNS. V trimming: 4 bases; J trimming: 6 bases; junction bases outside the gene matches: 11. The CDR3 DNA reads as TGTGCCAGCAGTGCCCTGGACAGGGATAATCGCGAGCAGTACTTC. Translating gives CASSALDRDNREQYF.

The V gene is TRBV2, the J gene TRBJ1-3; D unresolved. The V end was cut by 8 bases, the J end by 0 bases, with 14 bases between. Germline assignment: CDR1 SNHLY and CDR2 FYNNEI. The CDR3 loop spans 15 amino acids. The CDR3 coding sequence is TGTGCCAGCCGAGTCCTTCCGAACTCTGGAAACACCATATATTTT. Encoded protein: CASRVLPNSGNTIYF.

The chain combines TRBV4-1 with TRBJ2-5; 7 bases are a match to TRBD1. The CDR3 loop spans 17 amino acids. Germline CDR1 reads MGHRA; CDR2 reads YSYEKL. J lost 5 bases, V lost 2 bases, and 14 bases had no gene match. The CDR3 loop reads CASSQPGQKISTETQYF. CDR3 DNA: TGCGCCAGCAGCCAACCGGGACAGAAAATATCTACGGAGACCCAGTACTTC.

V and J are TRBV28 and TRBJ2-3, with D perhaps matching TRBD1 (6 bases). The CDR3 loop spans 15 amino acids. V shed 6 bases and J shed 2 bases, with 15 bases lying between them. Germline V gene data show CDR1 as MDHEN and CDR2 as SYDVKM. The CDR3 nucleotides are TGTGCCAGCAGCAGACAGGAGGACTTCACAGATACGCAGTATTTT. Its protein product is CASSRQEDFTDTQYF. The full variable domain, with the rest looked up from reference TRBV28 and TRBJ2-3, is DVKVTQSSRYLVKRTGEKVFLECVQDMDHENMFWYRQDPGLGLRLIYFSYDVKMKEKGDIPEGYSVSREKKERFSLILESASTNQTSMYLCASSRQEDFTDTQYFGPGTRLTVL.

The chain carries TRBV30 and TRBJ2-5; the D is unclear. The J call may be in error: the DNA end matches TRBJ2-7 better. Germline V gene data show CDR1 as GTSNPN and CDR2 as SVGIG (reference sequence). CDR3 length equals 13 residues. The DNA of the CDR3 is TGTGCCTGGAGGCAAACAGCTACCTACGAGCAGTACTTC. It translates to CAWRQTATYEQYF.

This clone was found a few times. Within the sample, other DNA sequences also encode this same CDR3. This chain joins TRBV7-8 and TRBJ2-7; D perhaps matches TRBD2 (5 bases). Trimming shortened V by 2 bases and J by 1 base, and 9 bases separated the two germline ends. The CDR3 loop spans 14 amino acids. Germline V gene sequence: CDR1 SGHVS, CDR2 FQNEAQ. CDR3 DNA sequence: TGTGCCAGCAGCTTACAGAGGGATTCCTACGAGCAGTACTTC. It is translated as CASSLQRDSYEQYF.

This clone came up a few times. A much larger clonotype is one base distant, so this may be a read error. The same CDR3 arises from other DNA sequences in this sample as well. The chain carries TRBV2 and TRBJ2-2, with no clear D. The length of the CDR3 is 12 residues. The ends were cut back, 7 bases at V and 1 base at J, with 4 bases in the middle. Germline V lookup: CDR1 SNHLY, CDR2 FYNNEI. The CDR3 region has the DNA TGTGCCAGCACCGGGAACACCGGGGAGCTGTTTTTT. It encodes CASTGNTGELFF.

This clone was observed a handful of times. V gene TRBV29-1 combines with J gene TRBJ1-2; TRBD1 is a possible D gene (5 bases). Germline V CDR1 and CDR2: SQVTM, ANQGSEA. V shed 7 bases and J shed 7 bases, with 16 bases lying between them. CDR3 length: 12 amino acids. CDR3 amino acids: CSADSVVFGYTF. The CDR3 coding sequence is TGCAGCGCAGACAGCGTCGTCTTTGGCTACACCTTC.

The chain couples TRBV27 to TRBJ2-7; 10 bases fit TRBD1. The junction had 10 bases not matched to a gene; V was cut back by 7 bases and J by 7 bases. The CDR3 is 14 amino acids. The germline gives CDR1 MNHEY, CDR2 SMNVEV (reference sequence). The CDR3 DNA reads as TGTGCCAGCACCTCGACAGGGGGCCTGGGAGAGCAGTACTTC. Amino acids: CASTSTGGLGEQYF.

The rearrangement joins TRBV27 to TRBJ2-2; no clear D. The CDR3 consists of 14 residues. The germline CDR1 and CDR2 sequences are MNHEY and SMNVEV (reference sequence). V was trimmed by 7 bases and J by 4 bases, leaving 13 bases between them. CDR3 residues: CASTQRMSTGELFF. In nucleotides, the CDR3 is TGTGCCAGCACCCAGAGGATGTCCACCGGGGAGCTGTTTTTT.

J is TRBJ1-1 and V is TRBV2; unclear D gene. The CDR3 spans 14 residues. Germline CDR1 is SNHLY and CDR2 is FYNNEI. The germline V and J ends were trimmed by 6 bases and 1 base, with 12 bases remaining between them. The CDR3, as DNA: TGTGCCAGCAGGGATATACGGAGGAACACTGAAGCTTTCTTT. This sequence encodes CASRDIRRNTEAFF.

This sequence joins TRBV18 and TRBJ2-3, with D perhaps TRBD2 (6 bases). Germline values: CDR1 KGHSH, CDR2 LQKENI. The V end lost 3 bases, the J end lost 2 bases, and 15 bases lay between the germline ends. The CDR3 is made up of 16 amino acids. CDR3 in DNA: TGTGCCAGCTCACCCGACCTGGGGGGTGTCACAGATACGCAGTATTTT. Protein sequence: CASSPDLGGVTDTQYF.

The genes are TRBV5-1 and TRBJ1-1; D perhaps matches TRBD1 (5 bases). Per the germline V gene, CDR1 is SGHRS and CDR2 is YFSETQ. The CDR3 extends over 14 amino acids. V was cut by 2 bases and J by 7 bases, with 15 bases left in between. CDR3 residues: CASSLTAGLNEAFF. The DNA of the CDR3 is TGCGCCAGCAGCTTAACAGCAGGGCTGAATGAAGCTTTCTTT. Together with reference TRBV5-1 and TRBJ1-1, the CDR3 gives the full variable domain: KAGVTQTPRYLIKTRGQQVTLSCSPISGHRSVSWYQQTPGQGLQFLFEYFSETQRNKGNFPGRFSGRQFSNSRSEMNVSTLELGDSALYLCASSLTAGLNEAFFGQGTRLTVV.

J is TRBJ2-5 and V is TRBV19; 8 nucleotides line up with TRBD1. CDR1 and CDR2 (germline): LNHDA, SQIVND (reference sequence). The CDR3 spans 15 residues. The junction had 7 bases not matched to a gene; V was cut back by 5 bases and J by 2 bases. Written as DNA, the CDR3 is TGTGCCAGTAGTCCGACAGGGGCGAGACAAGAGACCCAGTACTTC. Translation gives CASSPTGARQETQYF.

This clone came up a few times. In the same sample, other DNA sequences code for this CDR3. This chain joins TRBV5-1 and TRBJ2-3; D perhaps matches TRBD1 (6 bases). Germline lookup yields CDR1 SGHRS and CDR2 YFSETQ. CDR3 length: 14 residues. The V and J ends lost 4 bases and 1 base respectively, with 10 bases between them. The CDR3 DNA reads TGCGCCAGCAGCCCGGACAGAGGCACAGATACGCAGTATTTT. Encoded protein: CASSPDRGTDTQYF. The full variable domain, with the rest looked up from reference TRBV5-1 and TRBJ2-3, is KAGVTQTPRYLIKTRGQQVTLSCSPISGHRSVSWYQQTPGQGLQFLFEYFSETQRNKGNFPGRFSGRQFSNSRSEMNVSTLELGDSALYLCASSPDRGTDTQYFGPGTRLTVL.

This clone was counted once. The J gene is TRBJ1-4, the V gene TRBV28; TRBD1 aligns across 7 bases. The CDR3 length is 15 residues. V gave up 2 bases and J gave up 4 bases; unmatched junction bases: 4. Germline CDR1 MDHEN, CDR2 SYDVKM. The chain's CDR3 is CASSLKGTVNEKLFF. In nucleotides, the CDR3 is TGTGCCAGCAGTTTAAAGGGGACAGTTAATGAAAAACTGTTTTTT. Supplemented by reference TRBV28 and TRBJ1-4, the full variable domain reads DVKVTQSSRYLVKRTGEKVFLECVQDMDHENMFWYRQDPGLGLRLIYFSYDVKMKEKGDIPEGYSVSREKKERFSLILESASTNQTSMYLCASSLKGTVNEKLFFGSGTQLSVL.

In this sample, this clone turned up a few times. The CDR3, as DNA: TGTGCCAGCAGGGCCCGGGGGGACCTAAAACAAGAGACCCAGTACTTC. Protein product: CASRARGDLKQETQYF. The chain carries TRBV27 and TRBJ2-5; 7 nucleotides agree with TRBD2. Germline values: CDR1 MNHEY, CDR2 SMNVEV (reference sequence). V gave up 6 bases and J gave up 2 bases; unmatched junction bases: 12. The CDR3 consists of 16 residues.